This passage covers 17 T cell receptor beta chains from one sample sequenced in a study of blood T cell repertoires in COVID-19. Profiling relied on immunoSEQ multiplex PCR, and the TCRdb table lists in-frame clones only, not all of them. Here the sample spans fewer than 60,000 clones, about 82% being singletons. Sequencing was performed on peripheral blood. Source of these receptors: a human donor in a cohort sampled during active COVID-19.

This chain uses TRBV28 with TRBJ2-1, with D possibly matching TRBD1 (6 bases). With 8 bases removed from V and 5 bases from J, the gap between germline ends came to 22 bases. CDR3 length equals 16 residues. Germline V gives CDR1 MDHEN, CDR2 SYDVKM. The CDR3 loop reads CASGYRDLLPNNEQFF. The CDR3 DNA sequence: TGTGCCAGCGGATACAGGGACCTGCTGCCTAACAATGAGCAGTTCTTC.

V and J are TRBV7-8 and TRBJ1-5, with D perhaps matching TRBD1 (5 bases). The CDR3 runs to 17 residues. Germline V gene lookup returns CDR1 SGHVS and CDR2 FQNEAQ. Trimming cost V 1 base and J 4 bases, with 17 bases left between them. The CDR3 spells CASSLVDYGGFNQPQHF. The DNA for the CDR3 is TGTGCCAGCAGCTTAGTCGATTACGGGGGGTTTAATCAGCCCCAGCATTTT.

The chain is built from TRBV5-3 and TRBJ1-5, with 7 bases that match TRBD1. TRBV5-3 is classed as an ORF, of uncertain function. The CDR3 sequence is 17 residues long. Trimming cost V 0 bases and J 3 bases; bases outside gene matches: 9. The CDR3 protein is CARSLVSGTAINQPQHF. DNA for the CDR3: TGTGCCAGAAGCTTGGTTTCCGGGACAGCGATCAATCAGCCCCAGCATTTT.

V gene TRBV29-1 combines with J gene TRBJ2-7, with D possibly being TRBD2 (6 bases). Trimming cost V 7 bases and J 2 bases, with 15 bases left between them. Looked up from germline, CDR1 is SQVTM and CDR2 is ANQGSEA. The CDR3 spans 13 residues. The CDR3 loop reads CSADGPGAYEQYF. For the CDR3, the DNA is TGCAGCGCGGACGGGCCGGGAGCCTACGAGCAGTACTTC.

The chain couples TRBV6-5 to TRBJ1-5; no clear D. CDR1 is MNHEY, CDR2 SVGAGI, per germline. Trimming took 4 bases from V and 0 from J, leaving 10 bases between them. The length of the CDR3 is 15 residues. Here the CDR3 DNA reads TGTGCCAGCAGTTCACACCGACTTAGCAATCAGCCCCAGCATTTT. This codes for CASSSHRLSNQPQHF.

The chain joins TRBV6-2 or TRBV6-3 to TRBJ1-2, with 7 bases matching TRBD1. The CDR3 covers 13 residues. Unmatched junction bases numbered 5, after V lost 6 bases and J lost 4 bases. Germline V gene sequence: CDR1 MNHEY, CDR2 SVGEGT. The CDR3 DNA reads as TGTGCCAGCAGCACCACAGGGGCCTATGGCTACACCTTC. This encodes CASSTTGAYGYTF.

The chain has TRBV21-1 and TRBJ2-6; the table's D call TRBD1 went unverified against the DNA. TRBV21-1 is a pseudogene locus. This CDR3 comprises 21 residues. In nucleotides, the CDR3 is TGTGCCAGCAGCAAAGTAAGGTGTCCGGGCAGGGAAAGGTCTGGGGCCAACGTCCTGACTTTC. It encodes CASSKVRCPGRERSGANVLTF.

The chain combines TRBV27 with TRBJ2-1; possibly TRBD2 for D (5 bases). V was pared by 2 bases and J by 3 bases, with 5 bases between. The CDR3 sequence is 13 residues long. CDR1 MNHEY and CDR2 SMNVEV come from the germline V gene (reference sequence). CDR3 region: CASSLRDYNEQFF. The CDR3 DNA reads TGTGCCAGCAGTTTACGGGACTACAATGAGCAGTTCTTC.

The J gene is TRBJ1-1, the V gene TRBV9, with 7 bases aligning to TRBD1. Unmatched junction bases numbered 3, after V lost 3 bases and J lost 1 base. This CDR3 is 14 amino acids long. Germline CDR1 SGDLS, CDR2 YYNGEE. CDR3 sequence: CASSARTGNTEAFF. For the CDR3, the DNA is TGTGCCAGCAGCGCTCGGACAGGGAACACTGAAGCTTTCTTT.

CDR3 amino acids: CASSYSGLAGRETQYF. For the CDR3, the DNA is TGTGCCAGCAGTTACTCGGGACTAGCGGGCCGAGAGACCCAGTACTTC. The V call is TRBV6-5, the J call TRBJ2-5; TRBD2 matches at 12 bases. J gave up 4 bases and V 0 bases, and 3 bases lay outside the gene matches. This CDR3 is 16 amino acids long. Germline CDR1 MNHEY, CDR2 SVGAGI.

The gene calls are TRBV27 and TRBJ2-3, with TRBD2 matching over 12 bases. Germline V gene lookup returns CDR1 MNHEY and CDR2 SMNVEV (reference sequence). V lost 6 bases and J lost 6; bases outside the gene matches: 13. CDR3 size: 17 residues. CDR3 nucleotide sequence: TGTGCCAGCAGCCTAAGGACTAGCGGGACCTTAAGGGATACGCAGTATTTT. It is translated as CASSLRTSGTLRDTQYF.

This clone was observed a single time. The chain is built from TRBV9 and TRBJ1-3; TRBD1 might be the D (6 bases). The CDR3 is 16 amino acids. V was shortened by 3 bases and J by 4 bases, with 17 bases between the two germline ends. Germline lookup yields CDR1 SGDLS and CDR2 YYNGEE. For the CDR3, the DNA is TGTGCCAGCAGCGCCACCGGGACATCAACGGGAAACACCATATATTTT. Protein product: CASSATGTSTGNTIYF.

The chain uses TRBV11-3 and TRBJ2-5; 9 positions agree with TRBD2. CDR3 size: 16 residues. The germline CDR1 and CDR2 sequences are SGHNT and YENEEA. J gave up 2 bases and V 3 bases, and 7 bases lay outside the gene matches. CDR3 DNA: TGTGCCAGCAGCTTCAGTAGCGGGGGTCCACAAGAGACCCAGTACTTC. Translating gives CASSFSSGGPQETQYF.

The chain has TRBV7-5 and TRBJ1-5. TRBV7-5 is an annotated pseudogene. The CDR3 contains 16 residues. In nucleotides, the CDR3 is TGTGTCAGAAGGAAAGAGGACGGGAGGAGGGTTCAGCCCCAGCATTTT. It codes for CVRRKEDGRRVQPQHF.

This clone was picked up a small number of times. The CDR3 reads CASSLTDSPYGYTF. CDR3 sequence (DNA): TGTGCCAGCAGCTTAACGGACAGCCCCTATGGCTACACCTTC. V is TRBV7-2 and J is TRBJ1-2; TRBD1 might be the D (6 bases). This CDR3 has 14 residues. Trimming took off 2 bases at V and 4 bases at J, with 11 bases between the two ends. Germline CDR1 and CDR2: SGHTA and FQGNSA.

The chain employs TRBV5-1 and TRBJ2-7, with TRBD2 identical over 11 bases. The CDR3 covers 15 residues. Germline trimming cut 4 bases from V and 1 base from J; bases unmatched to any gene: 4. Germline CDR1 reads SGHRS; CDR2 reads YFSETQ. The DNA for the CDR3 is TGCGCCAGCAGCACTGGACTAGCGGGTTCCTACGAGCAGTACTTC. Protein: CASSTGLAGSYEQYF.

V usage is TRBV7-6 and J usage is TRBJ2-1, with 9 nucleotides matching TRBD2. The V gene end was trimmed by 2 bases and the J gene end by 9 bases; junction bases not matched to a gene: 8. The CDR3 length is 15 residues. CDR1 is SGHVS and CDR2 is FNYEAQ in the germline V gene. In DNA form, the CDR3 reads TGTGCCAGCAGCTTAATAGCGGGAGCTCTCGGTGAGCAGTTCTTC. Its protein product is CASSLIAGALGEQFF. Complete variable domain (other parts from reference TRBV7-6 and TRBJ2-1): GAGVSQSPRYKVTKRGQDVALRCDPISGHVSLYWYRQALGQGPEFLTYFNYEAQQDKSGLPNDRFSAERPEGSISTLTIQRTEQRDSAMYRCASSLIAGALGEQFFGPGTRLTVL.